The source of this TCR beta chain is a study of T cells in Graves' hyperthyroidism and ophthalmopathy. The table lists this clonotype with many counts. TCR beta CDR3 regions were amplified from RNA transcripts. The HTBI primer set drove a first-round RT-PCR of the TCR CDR3. Each CDR3 protein is one row after TCRdb ran MiXCR on the multiplex PCR reads. The data show about 180,000 distinct CDR3 sequences, 17% seen once. The sequencing input was blood. The receptor was isolated from a woman between 50 and 59 years old with Graves' hyperthyroidism.

CDR3 in DNA: TGTGCCAGCAGCCTATCCACCTTAGCGGGGGGGCCGGGTGAGCAGTTCTTC. Protein sequence: CASSLSTLAGGPGEQFF. The chain combines TRBV5-4 with TRBJ2-1; 11 positions agree with TRBD2. CDR3 length: 17 residues. V was clipped by 4 bases and J by 9 bases; unmatched bases: 15. In germline, CDR1 is SGHNT, CDR2 YYREEE (reference sequence).